Here is one T cell receptor (beta chain) with its context. Each CDR3 protein is one row after TCRdb ran MiXCR on the 5' RACE reads. This sample yields a few hundred thousand distinct CDR3 sequences, of which approximately 20% are seen a single time; 21% belongs to the top ten. These data belong to a study of T-cell memory formation after mild COVID-19. The CDR3 runs 13 residues. In germline, CDR1 is SGHKS, CDR2 YYEKEE (reference sequence). V was pared by 4 bases and J by 2 bases, with 9 bases between. The specimen was PBMCs or a T cell subset sorted from them (not recorded which). The TCR was taken from a man between 18 and 29 years old who had mild COVID-19 (a few samples of this study predate the infection). Cell type and time point are not known. The chain links TRBV5-5 to TRBJ1-2; possible D gene TRBD1, 5 bases. The CDR3 bases are TGTGCCAGCAGCCCGACAGAAAACTATGGCTACACCTTC. Translation: CASSPTENYGYTF.